This T cell receptor (beta chain) was sequenced in a study of blood T cell repertoires in COVID-19. At the level of the study: There were acute and convalescent COVID-19 samples, and they came from the United States, Italy and Spain. The analysed material was cDNA or gDNA that came from T cells, B-cell-depleted T cells, or PBMCs.

The data were produced by immunoSEQ multiplex PCR, yet TCRdb's version contains in-frame clones alone and is incomplete. The sample has under 400,000 clones, around 89% seen once. The CDR3 is 16 residues long. Germline V gene lookup returns CDR1 MNHEY and CDR2 SVGEGT. Trimming at V came to 4 bases and at J to 2 bases, leaving 5 bases not matched to a gene. The gene calls are TRBV6-2 or TRBV6-3 and TRBJ1-5; 10 bases agree with TRBD1. Sequencing input: peripheral blood. The TCR comes from a man younger than 35 with active or convalescent COVID-19. This chain's CDR3 is CASSSRTGGRNQPQHF. The CDR3 nucleotides are TGTGCCAGCAGTTCCCGGACAGGGGGACGCAATCAGCCCCAGCATTTT.